What follows are 9 T cell receptor beta chains derived from one specimen sequenced in a study of blood T cell repertoires in COVID-19. The repertoire was sequenced with immunoSEQ multiplex PCR; TCRdb's copy has only in-frame clones and lacks some. The sample shows some 150,000 clones, 85% of them seen only once. Material: peripheral blood. The receptor set was obtained from a human donor with acute or convalescent COVID-19. The donor label of this sample is uncertain.

This chain joins TRBV5-1 and TRBJ1-1, with TRBD1 as a possible D gene (5 bases). The CDR3 is 14 amino acids. CDR1 and CDR2 from the germline V gene are SGHRS and YFSETQ. The V end lost 4 bases, the J end lost 3 bases, and 13 bases lay between the germline ends. CDR3 loop: CASSPGGEYTEAFF. CDR3 nucleotides: TGCGCCAGCAGCCCGGGAGGGGAGTACACTGAAGCTTTCTTT.

The chain recombines TRBV7-2 with TRBJ2-5, with 8 bases aligning to TRBD2. CDR1 is SGHTA, CDR2 FQGNSA, per germline. With V trimmed by 4 bases and J by 2 bases, 6 bases remained unmatched. The CDR3 spans 15 residues. The CDR3 spells CASSYHSGAQETQYF. The CDR3 nucleotides read TGTGCCAGCAGCTACCATAGCGGGGCGCAAGAGACCCAGTACTTC.

The J gene is TRBJ2-7, the V gene TRBV7-2; 8 nucleotides align to TRBD1. This CDR3 has 15 residues. Per the germline V gene, CDR1 is SGHTA and CDR2 is FQGNSA. J lost 7 bases, V lost 4 bases, and 12 bases had no gene match. The CDR3 DNA reads as TGTGCCAGCAGCTCCGGGCAGGGGGCGCTTGGAGAGCAGTACGTC. Translated: CASSSGQGALGEQYV.

The chain is built from TRBV27 and TRBJ2-4, with TRBD2 matching 7 bases. The CDR3 is made up of 16 amino acids. V was pared by 3 bases and J by 1 base, with 6 bases of the junction left unmatched. Germline CDR1 reads MNHEY; CDR2 reads SMNVEV (reference sequence). CDR3 loop: CASSLWGGRAKNIQYF. The CDR3 DNA is TGTGCCAGCAGTTTGTGGGGGGGAAGGGCCAAAAACATTCAGTACTTC.

A single count supports this clone. The chain carries TRBV19 and TRBJ1-4, with 10 nucleotides matching TRBD1. Germline CDR1 reads LNHDA; CDR2 reads SQIVND (reference sequence). Trimming took 5 bases from V and 6 from J; bases not matched to a gene: 3. The CDR3 has 14 amino acids. The CDR3 reads CASSPGQGHEKLFF. CDR3 nucleotides: TGTGCCAGTAGTCCGGGACAGGGGCATGAAAAACTGTTTTTT.

Here the CDR3 DNA reads TGTGCCAGCAGCTTAGGTTGGGGGGGCGCGGGGATGAACACTGAAGCTTTCTTT. Translated: CASSLGWGGAGMNTEAFF. The V call is TRBV7-9, the J call TRBJ1-1; possible D gene TRBD1, 6 bases. The CDR3 loop spans 18 amino acids. The V gene's germline CDR1 is SEHNR and CDR2 FQNEAQ (reference sequence). The V and J ends lost 1 base and 0 bases respectively, with 18 bases between them.

This clone was observed a few times. The rearrangement joins TRBV11-1 to TRBJ2-1; the match to TRBD2 covers 13 bases. CDR3 length equals 16 residues. The germline V gene has CDR1 SGHAT and CDR2 FQDESV (reference sequence). J lost 4 bases, V lost 5 bases, and 5 bases had no gene match. In nucleotides, the CDR3 is TGTGCCAGCAGCACGTTACTAGCGGGAGGGTACAATGAGCAGTTCTTC. Amino acids: CASSTLLAGGYNEQFF.

The chain couples TRBV4-1 to TRBJ1-2; no reliable D call. Germline V lookup: CDR1 MGHRA, CDR2 YSYEKL. The CDR3 has 16 amino acids. V was pared by 0 bases and J by 4 bases, with 15 bases between. CDR3 protein: CASSQDRTAGSYGYTF. As DNA, the CDR3 is TGCGCCAGCAGCCAAGATAGAACGGCGGGATCCTATGGCTACACCTTC.

This chain connects TRBV5-1 to TRBJ2-3; tentative D call: TRBD1 (6 bases). The CDR3 spans 14 residues. Germline CDR1 SGHRS, CDR2 YFSETQ. V lost 3 bases to trimming and J lost 5 bases, with 13 bases between them. This CDR3 is CASSWNRARDTQYF. The CDR3 DNA is TGCGCCAGCAGCTGGAACAGGGCAAGAGATACGCAGTATTTT.